The source of this T cell receptor (beta chain) is a study of cytomegalovirus exposure and HLA in healthy donors. Data came from immunoSEQ multiplex PCR; TCRdb stores just in-frame clones and leaves some out. The sample has some 54,000 clones; about nine tenths are singletons. Germline CDR1 reads MNHNS; CDR2 reads SASEGT. CDR3 length equals 17 residues. The V end lost 0 bases, the J end lost 0 bases, and 15 bases lay between the germline ends. The sample was PBMCs. The clonotype was recovered from a man younger than 35 in good health and CMV-seronegative. The genes are TRBV6-1 and TRBJ2-7; D ambiguous. The CDR3 DNA sequence: TGTGCCAGCAGTGAAGCGCCTTCTAGTTTTTTCTCCTACGAGCAGTACTTC. This sequence encodes CASSEAPSSFFSYEQYF.